This T cell receptor (beta chain) stems from a study of shared clonotypes between healthy human individuals. Germline values: CDR1 GTSNPN, CDR2 SVGIG (reference sequence). The length of the CDR3 is 14 residues. The V end was cut by 3 bases, the J end by 4 bases, with 14 bases between. The method was immunoSEQ multiplex PCR; TCRdb's version includes in-frame clones alone and lacks a portion of them. Of 850,000 to 1,200,000 clones in the sample, about 75% are singletons; the top ten hold 1.4% to 1.5%. V gene TRBV30 combines with J gene TRBJ2-3; perhaps D is TRBD1 or TRBD2 (5 bases each). The sample taken for sequencing was memory CD4+ T cells sorted from blood. Subset in this sample: CD45RA-negative fraction. This clonotype was obtained from a man between 18 and 35 years old in good health. The CDR3 nucleotides read TGTGCCTGGAGCCCTCATGGGGGAGCAGATACGCAGTATTTT. It yields the protein CAWSPHGGADTQYF.